This T cell receptor beta chain was identified during a study of blood T cell repertoires in COVID-19. The data were produced by immunoSEQ multiplex PCR, yet TCRdb's version contains in-frame clones alone and is incomplete. The sample contains more than 300,000 clones, about nine tenths of which appear only once. The CDR3 sequence is 17 residues long. V gave up 2 bases and J gave up 5 bases, with 19 bases separating them. The germline V gene encodes CDR1 SGHNT and CDR2 YENEEA. Specimen: peripheral blood. The sequence was obtained from a woman aged 50 to 60 with COVID-19, enrolled during active disease. This rearrangement joins TRBV11-3 to TRBJ2-1; possibly TRBD2 for D (6 bases). The CDR3: CASSLPQLATADNEQFF. CDR3 coding DNA: TGTGCCAGCAGCTTACCCCAACTAGCTACGGCGGACAATGAGCAGTTCTTC. The complete variable domain, with remaining parts taken from reference TRBV11-3 and TRBJ2-1, reads EAGVVQSPRYKIIEKKQPVAFWCNPISGHNTLYWYLQNLGQGPELLIRYENEEAVDDSQLPKDRFSAERLKGVDSTLKIQPAELGDSAVYLCASSLPQLATADNEQFFGPGTRLTVL.